A selection of T cell receptor beta chains follows, all from one sample in a study of cytomegalovirus exposure and HLA in healthy donors. Assay used: immunoSEQ multiplex PCR; TCRdb lists only in-frame clones, some missing. This table has 110,000 to 150,000 clones, 70% to 80% appearing once. Material for sequencing was PBMCs. The receptors were sampled from a man between 18 and 35 years old in good health and CMV-seronegative. Each CDR3 is given with its conserved first and last residue. Each record gives: D gene, V gene, clone size, J gene, CDR3 DNA, CDR3 protein. D genes are given only for firm matches. A row's size may be missing; if present it is once, few, many or a size class.

NA,TRBV13,NA,TRBJ2-2,TGTGCCAGCAGCTTCGAGGGGGACACCGGGGAGCTGTTTTTT,CASSFEGDTGELFF
NA,TRBV19,few,TRBJ1-2,TGTGCCAGTAGTATCACAGGGTATTATGGCTACACCTTC,CASSITGYYGYTF
TRBD1,TRBV6-4,once,TRBJ2-2,TGTGCCAGCAGTCCTCAGGGGGCGTCGAACACCGGGGAGCTGTTTTTT,CASSPQGASNTGELFF
NA,TRBV7-2,NA,TRBJ1-4,TGTGCCAGCAGCCCACAAGCGGGAACAACTAATGAAAAACTGTTTTTT,CASSPQAGTTNEKLFF
TRBD2,TRBV30,NA,TRBJ2-2,TGTGCCTGGAGCGCGGGACTAGCGGGGCCCGGGACCGGGGAGCTGTTTTTT,CAWSAGLAGPGTGELFF
NA,TRBV7-9,few,TRBJ2-7,TGTGCCAGCAGCTCCGTGGCCTCGGATACAGCCTACGAGCAGTACTTC,CASSSVASDTAYEQYF
TRBD1,TRBV11-3,NA,TRBJ2-3,TGTGCCAGCAGCTCTGGCAGGGGGATGGTAGGTCGGGATACGCAGTATTTT,CASSSGRGMVGRDTQYF
NA,TRBV7-9,once,TRBJ2-6,TGTGCCAGCAGCTTTGGAGGCTCTGGGGCCAACGTCCTGACTTTC,CASSFGGSGANVLTF
NA,TRBV7-3,NA,TRBJ2-7,TGTGCCAGCCCCCCGATTACAGAGAGGGAGAGCTACGAGCAGTACTTC,CASPPITERESYEQYF
NA,TRBV2,NA,TRBJ2-1,TGTGCCAGCAGTGACGAGCAGGTTGCCAATGAGCAGTTCTTC,CASSDEQVANEQFF
NA,TRBV5-1,NA,TRBJ1-2,TGCGCCAGCAGCTTTCGTCAGGCGGAGGTTAACTATGGCTACACCTTC,CASSFRQAEVNYGYTF
TRBD1,TRBV6-5,NA,TRBJ1-5,TGTGCCAGCAGCCCGGACAGGGGAATGAATCAGCCCCAGCATTTT,CASSPDRGMNQPQHF
NA,TRBV13,NA,TRBJ1-1,TGTGCCAGCAGCTTAGCGGTGAACACTGAAGCTTTCTTT,CASSLAVNTEAFF
TRBD2,TRBV6-4,few,TRBJ2-1,TGTGCCAGCAGTGGGACTAGCGGGGGGAATGAGCAGTTCTTC,CASSGTSGGNEQFF
NA,TRBV10-1,NA,TRBJ1-2,TGCGCCAGCAGTGAATCCCGGGACTATGGCTACACCTTC,CASSESRDYGYTF
TRBD1,TRBV9,NA,TRBJ2-1,TGTGCCAGCAGCGAGTTTAGACAGGGGGAGAATGAGCAGTTCTTC,CASSEFRQGENEQFF
TRBD1,TRBV5-1,NA,TRBJ1-1,TGCGCCAGCAGCAGAAGGACAGGGGGGAACACTGAAGCTTTCTTT,CASSRRTGGNTEAFF
NA,TRBV2,NA,TRBJ2-3,TGTGCCAGCATGGCTAGCTATAGCACAGATACGCAGTATTTT,CASMASYSTDTQYF
NA,TRBV15,NA,TRBJ1-3,TGTGCCACCAGCCCGGGTAGTGAGGGCAAAGGAAACACCATATATTTT,CATSPGSEGKGNTIYF
NA,TRBV7-3,NA,TRBJ1-1,TGTGCCAGCAGCTTGGGCAACCGGAACACTGAAGCTTTCTTT,CASSLGNRNTEAFF
TRBD2,TRBV19,NA,TRBJ2-1,TGTGCCAGTAGTATAGCTAGCGGGGTCTACAATGAGCAGTTCTTC,CASSIASGVYNEQFF
NA,TRBV7-9,NA,TRBJ2-1,TGTGCCAGCAGCTTACGGACTAACGACTACAATGAGCAGTTCTTC,CASSLRTNDYNEQFF
NA,TRBV29-1,few,TRBJ2-7,TGCAGCGTTATCCTCAGGGGTTCCTACGAGCAGTACTTC,CSVILRGSYEQYF
NA,TRBV18,few,TRBJ1-1,TGTGCCAGCTCACCACGGATGGCGGGGACGAACACTGAAGCTTTCTTT,CASSPRMAGTNTEAFF
TRBD1,TRBV19,NA,TRBJ2-1,TGTGCCAGTAGTAAGGACAGGGGACCTCTTAATGAGCAGTTCTTC,CASSKDRGPLNEQFF
NA,TRBV7-9,once,TRBJ1-3,TGTGCCAGCAGCCTGAAGGAGGCTCCAGGAAACACCATATATTTT,CASSLKEAPGNTIYF
TRBD1,TRBV18,NA,TRBJ1-5,TGTGCCAGCTCACCGGAACGAGCAGGGGGCTATCAGCCCCAGCATTTT,CASSPERAGGYQPQHF
TRBD2,TRBV27,NA,TRBJ2-2,TGTGCCAGCAGTTTAGGACTAGCGGGAGACACCGGGGAGCTGTTTTTT,CASSLGLAGDTGELFF
TRBD1,TRBV6-1,NA,TRBJ2-7,TGTGCCAGCAGTGAAAACAGGGGATACAGCTACGAGCAGTACTTC,CASSENRGYSYEQYF